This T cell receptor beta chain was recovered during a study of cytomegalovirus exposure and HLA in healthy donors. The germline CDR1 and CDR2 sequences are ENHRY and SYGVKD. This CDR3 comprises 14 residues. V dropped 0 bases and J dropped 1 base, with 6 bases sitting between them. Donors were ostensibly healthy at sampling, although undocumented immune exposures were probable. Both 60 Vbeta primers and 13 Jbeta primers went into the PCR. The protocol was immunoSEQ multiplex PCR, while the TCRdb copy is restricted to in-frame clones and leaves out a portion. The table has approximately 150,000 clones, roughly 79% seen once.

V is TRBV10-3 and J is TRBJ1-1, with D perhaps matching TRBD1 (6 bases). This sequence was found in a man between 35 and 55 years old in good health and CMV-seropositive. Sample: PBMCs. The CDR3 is CAISESRGNTEAFF. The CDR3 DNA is TGTGCCATCAGTGAGTCCAGGGGGAACACTGAAGCTTTCTTT.